The text below deals with one T cell receptor beta chain. This sample is part of a study of blood T cell repertoires in COVID-19. Study at large: Donors in the United States, Italy and Spain gave samples during acute or convalescent COVID-19. Sample material is recorded as cDNA or gDNA derived from T cells, B-cell-depleted T cells, or PBMCs.

Methods used by the authors: Researchers report that nucleated cell counts were estimated from reference gene primer amplification. Repertoires were generated with immunoSEQ multiplex PCR, while TCRdb's copy carries only in-frame clones and drops some. V, J and clone size derive from that table, while D and trimming were established from the DNA sequence. The data hold about 330,000 clones, with more than 75% observed a single time. From germline, CDR1 is ENHRY and CDR2 SYGVKD. The trim removed 8 bases at V and 6 bases at J, leaving 7 bases unmatched. The CDR3 is made up of 13 amino acids. The sample taken for sequencing was peripheral blood. This TCR came from a woman aged 50 to 65 with active or convalescent COVID-19. The V and J genes are TRBV10-3 and TRBJ2-1, with 7 bases aligning to TRBD2. As DNA, the CDR3 is TGTGCCATCTCCGGGACTACCTCCAATGAGCAGTTCTTC. It specifies CAISGTTSNEQFF.